This T cell receptor beta chain was documented in a study of response to subunit inactivated influenza vaccine. Each CDR3 protein gets one entry after TCRdb re-called the RT-PCR reads with MiXCR. The table has roughly 550,000 distinct CDR3 sequences, roughly 25% seen once. This clonotype occurred a few times. Germline V lookup: CDR1 KGHSH, CDR2 LQKENI. V lost 4 bases to trimming and J lost 0 bases; unmatched junction nucleotides: 10. This CDR3 has 17 residues. Separately, the same data were catalogued under a study of T cells expressing NK-cell markers. That work states: TCR beta libraries carry UMIs added by 5'RACE template switching. In a few donors, these clonotypes also led the CD3+CD56-NKG2C+ fraction. Expanded NKG2C+ T cell clones had unclear HCMV specificity.

The chain recombines TRBV18 with TRBJ2-3; 7 bases align to TRBD2. This TCR was recovered from a man aged 45-60 years who received an inactivated influenza vaccine. The specimen comprised CD4+ T cells sorted from PBMCs, sampled approximately 13 days after vaccination. CDR3 loop: CASSLVGAGTSTDTQYF. Written as DNA, the CDR3 is TGTGCCAGCTCACTTGTAGGAGCGGGGACTAGCACAGATACGCAGTATTTT. The complete variable domain, with remaining parts taken from reference TRBV18 and TRBJ2-3, reads NAGVMQNPRHLVRRRGQEARLRCSPMKGHSHVYWYRQLPEEGLKFMVYLQKENIIDESGMPKERFSAEFPKEGPSILRIQQVVRGDSAAYFCASSLVGAGTSTDTQYFGPGTRLTVL.